The 10 T cell receptor beta chains in this list originate from one sample, sequenced in a study of blood T cell repertoires in COVID-19. TCRdb keeps only in-frame clones here, not all; method: immunoSEQ multiplex PCR. The sample includes some 170,000 clones, over 65% of them seen just once. Specimen: peripheral blood. These receptors came from a man in his sixties with acute or convalescent COVID-19.

The chain is built from TRBV6-5 and TRBJ1-1, with a possible D match to TRBD1 (5 bases). The V gene's germline CDR1 is MNHEY and CDR2 SVGAGI. Trimming removed 6 bases from V and 0 bases from J, with 11 bases in between. The CDR3 totals 14 residues. The DNA for the CDR3 is TGTGCCAGCAGCCCCGGGGGAGTGAACACTGAAGCTTTCTTT. Protein sequence: CASSPGGVNTEAFF.

The chain combines TRBV4-1 with TRBJ2-4; TRBD1 might be the D (5 bases). V was clipped by 1 base and J by 7 bases, with 11 bases between them. The germline CDR1 and CDR2 sequences are MGHRA and YSYEKL. The CDR3 consists of 14 residues. In DNA, the CDR3 is TGCGCCAGCAGCCAAGTTATAGGGGTGAACATTCAGTACTTC. Translating it yields CASSQVIGVNIQYF.

Details on this clone: Distinct nucleotide sequences in the sample also encode this CDR3. The J gene is TRBJ2-5, the V gene TRBV24-1, with D maybe TRBD2 (6 bases). V lost 2 bases and J 2 bases, leaving 8 bases between the germline ends. CDR3 size: 14 residues. CDR1 is KGHDR and CDR2 is SFDVKD in the germline V gene. The CDR3 is CATSDWGVQETQYF. The CDR3, as DNA: TGTGCCACCAGTGATTGGGGGGTTCAAGAGACCCAGTACTTC.

V is TRBV9 and J is TRBJ2-7; D is ambiguous. The CDR3 covers 16 residues. V was trimmed by 0 bases and J by 0 bases, leaving 13 bases between them. Per germline, CDR1 SGDLS and CDR2 YYNGEE. The CDR3 coding sequence is TGTGCCAGCAGCGTAGGCGCATCTGTGAGCTCCTACGAGCAGTACTTC. It is translated as CASSVGASVSSYEQYF.

In its sample, this clone was seen once. The chain is built from TRBV13 and TRBJ2-2; 8 nucleotides agree with TRBD2. The CDR3 is 16 amino acids. Trimming took 1 base from V and 4 from J; bases not matched to a gene: 5. Germline loops: CDR1 PRHDT, CDR2 FYEKMQ (reference sequence). The DNA of the CDR3 is TGTGCCAGCAGCTTAGCACTAGCGGCGAGCACCGGGGAGCTGTTTTTT. It codes for CASSLALAASTGELFF.

V usage is TRBV9 and J usage is TRBJ2-2; D possibly corresponds to TRBD2 (6 bases). Trimming left V 3 bases short and J 6 bases short, with 15 bases between. Per the germline V gene, CDR1 is SGDLS and CDR2 is YYNGEE. The CDR3 totals 15 residues. The CDR3 reads CASSGSGWEAGELFF. In nucleotides, the CDR3 is TGTGCCAGCAGCGGATCAGGGTGGGAGGCCGGGGAGCTGTTTTTT.

This chain connects TRBV10-3 to TRBJ1-1, with a possible D match to TRBD1 (6 bases). The CDR3 spans 13 residues. Trimming took off 10 bases at V and 3 bases at J, with 15 bases between the two ends. The germline CDR1 and CDR2 sequences are ENHRY and SYGVKD. The CDR3 loop is CASRTVADTEAFF. CDR3 nucleotides: TGTGCCAGCCGGACAGTAGCTGACACTGAAGCTTTCTTT.

The chain couples TRBV7-2 to TRBJ1-1; no definite D call. Germline V gene lookup returns CDR1 SGHTA and CDR2 FQGNSA. The length of the CDR3 is 16 residues. Between the trimmed V and J ends, which lost 0 bases and 1 base, there was a span of 12 bases. The CDR3 is CASSLALGAANTEAFF. CDR3 sequence (DNA): TGTGCCAGCAGCTTAGCGCTTGGAGCTGCGAACACTGAAGCTTTCTTT.

The chain employs TRBV4-3 and TRBJ2-5, with 7 bases that match TRBD2. The CDR3 totals 14 residues. J lost 3 bases, V lost 0 bases, and 1 base had no gene match. Germline assignment: CDR1 LGHNA and CDR2 YSLEER. The CDR3 nucleotides are TGCGCCAGCAGCCAAGATCGGGAGGAAGAGACCCAGTACTTC. This codes for CASSQDREEETQYF.

The chain combines TRBV6-2 or TRBV6-3 with TRBJ2-7, with a possible D match to TRBD1 (6 bases). Germline V lookup: CDR1 MNHEY, CDR2 SVGEGT. This CDR3 region has 15 residues. V lost 6 bases to trimming and J lost 5 bases, with 20 bases between them. This chain's CDR3 is CASSNQLQGFHEQYF. The CDR3 region has the DNA TGTGCCAGCAGCAACCAACTCCAGGGGTTCCACGAGCAGTACTTC.